Listed here are 27 T cell receptor beta chains from one sample, sequenced in a study of early T cells in non-severe SARS-CoV-2 infection. TCRdb re-called the 5' RACE reads through MiXCR, storing one row per CDR3 protein. Of about 77,000 distinct CDR3 sequences in the sample, roughly 9.6% were seen once. Sequenced sample: whole blood. The receptor set was obtained from an adult who was a healthcare worker with PCR-confirmed SARS-CoV-2 infection or an uninfected control (not recorded which).

This clonotype appeared a few times. The J gene is TRBJ2-3, the V gene TRBV20-1; D tentatively fits TRBD1 or TRBD2 (6 bases each). The CDR3 sequence is 13 residues long. V gave up 8 bases and J gave up 2 bases, with 14 bases separating them. Per the germline V gene, CDR1 is DFQATT and CDR2 is SNEGSKA (reference sequence). The CDR3 DNA reads as TGCAGTCAAAAGGGGGGAACCACAGATACGCAGTATTTT. The encoded protein is CSQKGGTTDTQYF.

This clonotype was detected ten times or more. This chain uses TRBV6-2 or TRBV6-3 with TRBJ1-1, with D unresolved. The CDR3 runs to 12 residues. The germline V gene has CDR1 MNHEY and CDR2 SVGEGT. V was shortened by 0 bases and J by 9 bases, with 8 bases between the two germline ends. The CDR3, as DNA: TGTGCCAGCAGTTACTCGATCGGGCAAGCTTTCTTT. It translates to CASSYSIGQAFF.

This clonotype turned up a few times. The chain links TRBV7-9 to TRBJ2-7; D gene ambiguous. The V end lost 5 bases, the J end lost 5 bases, and 10 bases lay between the germline ends. This CDR3 is 12 amino acids long. CDR1 and CDR2 (germline): SEHNR, FQNEAQ (reference sequence). The DNA for the CDR3 is TGTGCCAGCAGCGCCTATACTCACGAGCAGTACTTC. Its protein is CASSAYTHEQYF.

This clonotype has just a few counts. The genes are TRBV9 and TRBJ2-7; TRBD2 matches 8 bases. The CDR3 loop spans 16 amino acids. J was trimmed by 3 bases and V by 1 base; bases with no gene match: 9. Per the germline V gene, CDR1 is SGDLS and CDR2 is YYNGEE. The CDR3 sequence is CASSVTAGTSGYEQYF. CDR3 DNA sequence: TGTGCCAGCAGCGTAACGGCCGGGACTAGTGGCTACGAGCAGTACTTC.

This clonotype showed up many times. The chain couples TRBV10-2 to TRBJ1-5; TRBD1 aligns across 7 bases. Germline CDR1 and CDR2: WSHSY and SAAADI. V trimming: 6 bases; J trimming: 5 bases; junction bases outside the gene matches: 4. The CDR3 length is 13 residues. The CDR3 here is CASSRDSYQPQHF. Here the CDR3 DNA reads TGCGCCAGCAGCCGGGACAGTTATCAGCCCCAGCATTTT.

V is TRBV12-3 or TRBV12-4 and J is TRBJ2-7, with D maybe TRBD1 (6 bases). V lost 4 bases to trimming and J lost 2 bases, with 12 bases between them. The CDR3 is 14 residues long. CDR3 amino acids: CASSSGTPTYEQYF. The CDR3 nucleotides read TGTGCCAGCAGTTCGGGGACACCGACCTACGAGCAGTACTTC.

The V gene is TRBV3-1, the J gene TRBJ1-1, with a tentative D call TRBD1 (5 bases). CDR3 size: 14 residues. Trimming cost V 1 base and J 1 base, with 7 bases left between them. The germline V gene encodes CDR1 LGHDT and CDR2 YNNKEL (reference sequence). The chain's CDR3 is CASSQVGENTEAFF. CDR3 sequence (DNA): TGTGCCAGCAGCCAAGTAGGGGAGAACACTGAAGCTTTCTTT.

This clonotype has at least ten counts. This chain links TRBV7-9 with TRBJ2-2; TRBD1 matches at 8 bases. The V segment lost 3 bases and the J segment 7 bases; nucleotides outside the gene matches: 13. Germline V lookup: CDR1 SEHNR, CDR2 FQNEAQ (reference sequence). The CDR3 extends over 17 amino acids. Here the CDR3 DNA reads TGTGCCAGCAGCTTTACAGGGGGAGCCGAAACAGGCGGGGAGCTGTTTTTT. It specifies CASSFTGGAETGGELFF.

Here the CDR3 reads CASSLDTPAEAFF. The CDR3 nucleotides read TGTGCCAGCAGTTTGGACACCCCCGCTGAAGCTTTCTTT. The gene calls are TRBV28 and TRBJ1-1, with D possibly being TRBD1 (5 bases). V was shortened by 3 bases and J by 6 bases, with 11 bases between the two germline ends. This CDR3 region has 13 residues. Germline loops: CDR1 MDHEN, CDR2 SYDVKM.

This clonotype was recorded many times. The chain links TRBV20-1 to TRBJ1-1; no firm D call. This CDR3 is built from 15 residues. The germline CDR1 and CDR2 sequences are DFQATT and SNEGSKA (reference sequence). Trimming took 3 bases from V and 1 from J, leaving 15 bases between them. The CDR3 DNA reads as TGCAGTGCTAGCTCTAGCACGGGCTCGAACACTGAAGCTTTCTTT. The encoded protein is CSASSSTGSNTEAFF.

This clonotype was seen ten or more times. This chain links TRBV2 with TRBJ1-1, with 7 bases aligning to TRBD1. V gave up 6 bases and J gave up 6 bases; unmatched junction bases: 10. The CDR3 is 14 amino acids. Germline loops: CDR1 SNHLY, CDR2 FYNNEI. The CDR3 loop reads CASSLQGVFAEAFF. The CDR3 bases are TGTGCCAGCAGCCTGCAGGGGGTCTTCGCTGAAGCTTTCTTT.

The chain combines TRBV7-9 with TRBJ2-3; tentative D call: TRBD2 (6 bases). The CDR3 sequence is 14 residues long. In germline, CDR1 is SEHNR, CDR2 FQNEAQ (reference sequence). Trimming shortened V by 1 base and J by 3 bases, and 8 bases separated the two germline ends. The CDR3 nucleotides are TGTGCCAGCAGCTTAGGGGCGGGAACAGATACGCAGTATTTT. Translating gives CASSLGAGTDTQYF.

This clonotype has at least ten counts. The rearrangement joins TRBV9 to TRBJ2-2, with D possibly being TRBD2 (6 bases). In germline, CDR1 is SGDLS, CDR2 YYNGEE. This CDR3 has 15 amino acids. V was cut by 3 bases and J by 0 bases, with 9 bases left in between. This CDR3 is CASSGRASNTGELFF. The CDR3, as DNA: TGTGCCAGCAGCGGGAGGGCTTCGAACACCGGGGAGCTGTTTTTT.

This clonotype was recorded many times. The CDR3 loop reads CASSDWELAGDEQYF. DNA for the CDR3: TGTGCCAGCAGTGATTGGGAGCTAGCGGGAGACGAGCAGTACTTC. The chain combines TRBV25-1 with TRBJ2-7; 10 nucleotides line up with TRBD2. CDR3 length: 15 amino acids. Germline V gives CDR1 MGHDK, CDR2 SYGVNS. V was pared by 3 bases and J by 5 bases, with 7 bases of the junction left unmatched.

In this sample, this clonotype turned up many times. This rearrangement joins TRBV7-9 to TRBJ2-3; 8 bases line up with TRBD1. The CDR3 runs 15 residues. The trim removed 5 bases at V and 0 bases at J, leaving 4 bases unmatched. CDR1 and CDR2 from the germline V gene are SEHNR and FQNEAQ (reference sequence). CDR3 amino acids: CASSLGQGSTDTQYF. Here the CDR3 DNA reads TGTGCCAGCAGCCTTGGACAGGGCAGCACAGATACGCAGTATTTT.

A few counts support this clonotype. Since a much larger clone is just one base distant, this may be a read error. This chain connects TRBV5-1 to TRBJ1-6; 8 bases line up with TRBD1. CDR3 length equals 15 residues. V dropped 0 bases and J dropped 7; count of bases not matched to a gene: 3. Germline V lookup: CDR1 SGHRS, CDR2 YFSETQ. CDR3 in DNA: TGCGCCAGCAGCTTGGAGAACAGGGGGAATTCACCCCTCCACTTT. Translated, it gives CASSLENRGNSPLHF.

The chain carries TRBV7-6 and TRBJ2-1; 11 positions agree with TRBD2. Germline V lookup: CDR1 SGHVS, CDR2 FNYEAQ. The CDR3 sequence is 16 residues long. With V trimmed by 4 bases and J by 5 bases, 7 bases remained unmatched. The CDR3 bases are TGTGCCAGCAGCTCCACTAGCGGGAGAGCCAACAATGAGCAGTTCTTC. Protein sequence: CASSSTSGRANNEQFF.

Regarding this clonotype: This may arise from a read error, as a much more abundant clone is one base away. This chain uses TRBV10-3 with TRBJ2-3; D is unresolved. The better agreement between TRBJ1-5 and the DNA end casts doubt on the J call. The CDR3 is 14 residues long. Germline V gene sequence: CDR1 ENHRY, CDR2 SYGVKD. CDR3 in amino acids: CATEIAGEADTQHF. CDR3 in DNA: TGTGCCACCGAAATAGCGGGAGAGGCAGATACGCAGCATTTT.

The CDR3 DNA reads as TGTGCCAGCAGCCCTTGGCAGGGGACCGGGGAGCTGTTTTTT. Its protein is CASSPWQGTGELFF. The genes are TRBV7-9 and TRBJ2-2, with a possible D match to TRBD1 (6 bases). V gave up 5 bases and J gave up 5 bases, with 12 bases separating them. The germline V gene has CDR1 SEHNR and CDR2 FQNEAQ (reference sequence). The CDR3 is made up of 14 amino acids.

J is TRBJ2-1 and V is TRBV28, with D unresolved. The germline gives CDR1 MDHEN, CDR2 SYDVKM. The CDR3 has 17 amino acids. The V gene lost 8 bases and the J gene lost 2 bases, with 22 bases spanning the gap. CDR3 in amino acids: CASPPPSPLSTYNEQFF. Here the CDR3 DNA reads TGTGCCAGCCCGCCCCCATCCCCCCTTTCAACCTACAATGAGCAGTTCTTC.

The chain uses TRBV20-1 and TRBJ2-2; D tentatively fits TRBD1 or TRBD2 (5 bases each). The V gene's germline CDR1 is DFQATT and CDR2 SNEGSKA (reference sequence). This CDR3 has 13 amino acids. V was cut by 3 bases and J by 5 bases, with 10 bases left in between. CDR3 in DNA: TGCAGTGCTAGGGATGGGGGAACCGGGGAGCTGTTTTTT. The encoded protein is CSARDGGTGELFF.

This clonotype came up a few times. The chain combines TRBV7-2 with TRBJ2-3; 12 nucleotides match TRBD2. The trim removed 1 base at V and 7 bases at J, leaving 6 bases unmatched. The CDR3 is made up of 16 amino acids. The germline V gene has CDR1 SGHTA and CDR2 FQGNSA. CDR3 DNA: TGTGCCAGCAGCTTAGGAGGACTAGCGGGACGGAATACGCAGTATTTT. Amino acids: CASSLGGLAGRNTQYF.

This clonotype has just a few counts. This sequence joins TRBV27 and TRBJ2-3; 10 positions match TRBD1. Trimming cost V 6 bases and J 3 bases; bases outside gene matches: 6. Germline CDR1 MNHEY, CDR2 SMNVEV (reference sequence). The CDR3 contains 15 residues. The CDR3 protein is CASSTTGGKTDTQYF. The CDR3, as DNA: TGTGCCAGCAGCACGACAGGGGGCAAGACAGATACGCAGTATTTT.

At least ten counts were recorded for this clonotype. The chain recombines TRBV10-3 with TRBJ1-2; 10 positions agree with TRBD1. Germline V gene lookup returns CDR1 ENHRY and CDR2 SYGVKD. Losses at the gene ends were 9 bases for V and 3 bases for J; bases not matched to a gene: 4. The CDR3 spans 13 residues. The CDR3 nucleotides read TGTGCCATTGGGACAGGGGAGGACTATGGCTACACCTTC. It is translated as CAIGTGEDYGYTF.

Ten or more counts support this clonotype. The chain employs TRBV19 and TRBJ2-2, with 8 bases matching TRBD1. V dropped 3 bases and J dropped 7; count of bases not matched to a gene: 4. The CDR3 contains 14 residues. In germline, CDR1 is LNHDA, CDR2 SQIVND (reference sequence). CDR3 loop: CASSIDRGFGELFF. The CDR3 nucleotides are TGTGCCAGTAGTATTGACAGGGGATTCGGGGAGCTGTTTTTT. The full variable domain, rest sourced from reference TRBV19 and TRBJ2-2, is DGGITQSPKYLFRKEGQNVTLSCEQNLNHDAMYWYRQDPGQGLRLIYYSQIVNDFQKGDIAEGYSVSREKKESFPLTVTSAQKNPTAFYLCASSIDRGFGELFFGEGSRLTVL.

Many counts were recorded for this clonotype. The chain has TRBV27 and TRBJ1-2; 7 bases match TRBD1. Germline trimming cut 6 bases from V and 4 bases from J; bases unmatched to any gene: 14. Germline V CDR1 and CDR2: MNHEY, SMNVEV (reference sequence). The CDR3 totals 16 residues. The CDR3 here is CASSQIPGQHIYGYTF. In DNA, the CDR3 is TGTGCCAGCAGCCAGATTCCGGGACAGCATATCTATGGCTACACCTTC.

This clonotype showed up just a few times. The chain links TRBV18 to TRBJ1-2, with 7 nucleotides matching TRBD1. Germline CDR1 KGHSH, CDR2 LQKENI. Trimming removed 4 bases from V and 6 bases from J; junction bases left unmatched: 11. The CDR3 has 15 amino acids. DNA of the CDR3: TGTGCCAGCTCACGGCGACAGGGAACCCTCGATGGCTACACCTTC. It yields the protein CASSRRQGTLDGYTF.